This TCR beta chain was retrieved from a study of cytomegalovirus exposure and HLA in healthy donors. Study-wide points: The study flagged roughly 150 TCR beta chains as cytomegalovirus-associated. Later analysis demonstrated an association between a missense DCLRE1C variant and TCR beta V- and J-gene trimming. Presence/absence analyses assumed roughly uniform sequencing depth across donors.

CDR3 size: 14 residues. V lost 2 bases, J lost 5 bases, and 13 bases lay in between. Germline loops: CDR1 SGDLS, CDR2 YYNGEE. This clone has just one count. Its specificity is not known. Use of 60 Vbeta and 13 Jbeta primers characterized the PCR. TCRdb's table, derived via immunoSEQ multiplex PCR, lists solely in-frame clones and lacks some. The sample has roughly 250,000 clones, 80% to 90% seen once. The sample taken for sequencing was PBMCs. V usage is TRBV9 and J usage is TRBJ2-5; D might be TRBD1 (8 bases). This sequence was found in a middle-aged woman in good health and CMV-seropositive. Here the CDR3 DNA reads TGTGCCAGCAGCGTTGGACAGGGAGGGGAGACCCAGTACTTC. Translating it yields CASSVGQGGETQYF.